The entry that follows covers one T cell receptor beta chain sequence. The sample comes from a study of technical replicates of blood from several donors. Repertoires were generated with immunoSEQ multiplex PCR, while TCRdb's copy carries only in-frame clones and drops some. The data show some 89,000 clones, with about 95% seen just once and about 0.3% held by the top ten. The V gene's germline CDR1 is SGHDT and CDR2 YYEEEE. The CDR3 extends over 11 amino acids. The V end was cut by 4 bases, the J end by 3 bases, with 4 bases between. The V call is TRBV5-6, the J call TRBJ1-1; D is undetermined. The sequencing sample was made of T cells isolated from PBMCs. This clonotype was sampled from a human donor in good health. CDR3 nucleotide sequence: TGTGCCAGCAGCCTCTACACTGAAGCTTTCTTT. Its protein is CASSLYTEAFF.